This TCR beta chain was obtained from a study of blood T cell repertoires in COVID-19. The overall study: T cells, B-cell-depleted T cells, or PBMCs supplied cDNA or gDNA.

The CDR3 totals 13 residues. J was trimmed by 5 bases and V by 6 bases; bases with no gene match: 4. Libraries were prepared by immunoSEQ multiplex PCR; TCRdb keeps only in-frame clonotypes and omits some of them. The sample carries tens of thousands of clones, 70% to 85% recorded once. The sequenced sample was peripheral blood. The chain couples TRBV12-3 or TRBV12-4 to TRBJ1-2, with 9 bases lining up with TRBD1. The receptor comes from a human donor with acute or convalescent COVID-19. The donor label of this sample is uncertain. The CDR3 sequence: CASRTGTGYGYTF. The CDR3 coding sequence is TGTGCCAGCAGGACCGGGACAGGGTATGGCTACACCTTC.